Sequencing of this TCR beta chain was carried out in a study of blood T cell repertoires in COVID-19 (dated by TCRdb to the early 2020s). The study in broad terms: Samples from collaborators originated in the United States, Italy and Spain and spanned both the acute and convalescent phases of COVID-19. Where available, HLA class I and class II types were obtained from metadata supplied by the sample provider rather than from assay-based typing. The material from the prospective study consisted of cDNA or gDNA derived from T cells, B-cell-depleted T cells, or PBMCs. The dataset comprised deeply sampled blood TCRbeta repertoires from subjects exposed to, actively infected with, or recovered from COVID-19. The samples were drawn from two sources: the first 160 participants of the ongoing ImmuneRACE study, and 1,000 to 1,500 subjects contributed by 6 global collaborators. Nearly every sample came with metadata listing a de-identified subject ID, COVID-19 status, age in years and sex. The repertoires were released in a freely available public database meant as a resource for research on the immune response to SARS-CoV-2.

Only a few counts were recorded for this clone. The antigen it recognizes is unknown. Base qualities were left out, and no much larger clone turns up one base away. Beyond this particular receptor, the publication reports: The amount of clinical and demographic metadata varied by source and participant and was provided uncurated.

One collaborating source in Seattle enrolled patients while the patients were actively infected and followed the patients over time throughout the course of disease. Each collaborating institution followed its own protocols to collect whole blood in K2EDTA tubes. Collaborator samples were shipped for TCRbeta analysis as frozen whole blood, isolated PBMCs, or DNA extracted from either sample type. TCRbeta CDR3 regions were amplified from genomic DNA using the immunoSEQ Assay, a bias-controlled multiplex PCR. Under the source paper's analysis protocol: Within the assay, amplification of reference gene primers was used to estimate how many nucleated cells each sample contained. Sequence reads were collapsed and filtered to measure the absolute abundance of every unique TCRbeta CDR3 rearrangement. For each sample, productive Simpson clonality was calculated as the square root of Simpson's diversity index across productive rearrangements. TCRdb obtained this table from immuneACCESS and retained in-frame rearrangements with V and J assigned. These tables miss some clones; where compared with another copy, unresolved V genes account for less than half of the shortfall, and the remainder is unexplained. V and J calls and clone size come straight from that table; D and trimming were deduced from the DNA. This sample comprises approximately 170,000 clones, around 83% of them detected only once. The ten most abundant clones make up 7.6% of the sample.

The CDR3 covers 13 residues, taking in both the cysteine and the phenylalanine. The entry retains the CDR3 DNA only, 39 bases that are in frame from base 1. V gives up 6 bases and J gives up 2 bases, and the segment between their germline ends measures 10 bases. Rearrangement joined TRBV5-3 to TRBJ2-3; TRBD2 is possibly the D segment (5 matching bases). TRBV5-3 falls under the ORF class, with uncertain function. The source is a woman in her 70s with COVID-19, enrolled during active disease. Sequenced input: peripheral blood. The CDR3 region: CARNERTTDTQYF. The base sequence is TGTGCCAGAAATGAGCGGACCACAGATACGCAGTATTTT.